Following are 3 T cell receptor beta chains from one sample sequenced in a study of T cell responses to AZD1222 COVID-19 vaccine. Libraries were prepared by immunoSEQ multiplex PCR; TCRdb keeps only in-frame clonotypes and omits some of them. The sample yields 100,000 or so clones, 86% seen once. Material: peripheral blood, obtained on day 0 of AZD1222 vaccination. The receptor source for this set is an adult in good health.

V is TRBV11-2 and J is TRBJ1-1; D call uncertain. The CDR3 spans 13 residues. CDR1 and CDR2 from the germline V gene are SGHAT and FQNNGV. With 6 bases removed from V and 0 bases from J, the gap between germline ends came to 8 bases. CDR3: CASSNLMNTEAFF. The CDR3 nucleotides read TGTGCCAGCAGTAATTTAATGAACACTGAAGCTTTCTTT.

The V and J genes are TRBV19 and TRBJ1-5; weak D call: TRBD1 (5 bases). V dropped 10 bases and J dropped 9 bases, with 22 bases sitting between them. CDR1 is LNHDA and CDR2 is SQIVND in the germline V gene (reference sequence). The CDR3 is 14 amino acids. CDR3 in amino acids: CATTSQGPTGPQHF. CDR3 in DNA: TGTGCCACCACTTCCCAGGGCCCAACTGGGCCCCAGCATTTT.

The chain has TRBV7-2 and TRBJ1-2, with TRBD1 matching 9 bases. There are 15 residues in the CDR3. J gave up 6 bases and V 4 bases, and 9 bases lay outside the gene matches. Germline loops: CDR1 SGHTA, CDR2 FQGNSA. For the CDR3, the DNA is TGTGCCAGCAGCTCGCCCGGGACAGGGATAGATGGCTACACCTTC. Translation: CASSSPGTGIDGYTF.